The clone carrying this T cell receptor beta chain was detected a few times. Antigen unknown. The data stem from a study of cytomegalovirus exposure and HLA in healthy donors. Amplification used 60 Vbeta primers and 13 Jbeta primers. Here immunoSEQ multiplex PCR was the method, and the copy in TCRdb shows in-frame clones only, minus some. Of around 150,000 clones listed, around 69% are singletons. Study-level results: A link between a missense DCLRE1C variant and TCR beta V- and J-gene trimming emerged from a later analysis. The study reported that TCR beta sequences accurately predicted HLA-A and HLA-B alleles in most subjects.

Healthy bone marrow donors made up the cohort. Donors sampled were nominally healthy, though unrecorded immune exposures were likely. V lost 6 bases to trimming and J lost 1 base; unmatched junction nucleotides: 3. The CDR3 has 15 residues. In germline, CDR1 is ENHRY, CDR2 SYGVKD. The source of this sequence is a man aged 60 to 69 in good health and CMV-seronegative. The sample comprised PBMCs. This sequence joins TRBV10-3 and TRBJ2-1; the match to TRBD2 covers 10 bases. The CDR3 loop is CAISRTSGSYNEQFF. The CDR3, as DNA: TGTGCCATCAGCCGGACTAGCGGATCCTACAATGAGCAGTTCTTC.